This T cell receptor beta chain emerged from a study of graft-versus-host responses after intestinal transplantation. This clone was picked up one time. Its target is unknown. Here immunoSEQ multiplex PCR was the method, and the copy in TCRdb shows in-frame clones only, minus some. The repertoire holds about 130,000 clones, with more than 90% as singletons. The V and J ends lost 2 bases and 8 bases respectively, with 12 bases between them. Germline V gene sequence: CDR1 KGHSH, CDR2 LQKENI. The CDR3 is 13 residues long. This specimen consisted of unstimulated CD4+ T cells sorted from spleen or lymph node cells, obtained before intestinal transplant. The clonotype was recovered from a human donor who received an intestinal transplant. This chain links TRBV18 with TRBJ1-1; D remains ambiguous. The chain's CDR3 is CASSPGERQEAFF. CDR3 nucleotide sequence: TGTGCCAGCTCACCAGGGGAGAGGCAAGAAGCTTTCTTT.